The next 9 T cell receptor beta chains were all read from a single sample in a study of control samples from healthy donors and cancer patients. TCRdb's table, derived via immunoSEQ multiplex PCR, lists solely in-frame clones and lacks some. The repertoire has 130,000 or so clones, around 90% of them found once; the top ten carry under 9%. Sequencing was done on a sample of blood. The receptors were gathered from a man younger than 35 in good health.

This rearrangement joins TRBV6-6 to TRBJ1-2; TRBD1 agrees at 7 bases. The V gene's germline CDR1 is MNHNY and CDR2 SVGAGI (reference sequence). V lost 6 bases, J lost 6 bases, and 10 bases stayed unmatched. The CDR3 sequence is 14 residues long. CDR3 coding DNA: TGTGCCAGCAGGGGGGGGACAGCCTCAAATGGCTACACCTTC. As protein: CASRGGTASNGYTF.

This clone is a singleton in its sample. The J gene is TRBJ1-5, the V gene TRBV7-9; D call uncertain. Germline V gene data show CDR1 as SEHNR and CDR2 as FQNEAQ (reference sequence). CDR3 size: 14 residues. The ends were cut back, 5 bases at V and 0 bases at J, with 8 bases in the middle. The chain's CDR3 is CASSPAASNQPQHF. As DNA, the CDR3 is TGTGCCAGCAGCCCGGCGGCTAGCAATCAGCCCCAGCATTTT. The full variable domain, with the rest looked up from reference TRBV7-9 and TRBJ1-5, is DTGVSQNPRHKITKRGQNVTFRCDPISEHNRLYWYRQTLGQGPEFLTYFQNEAQLEKSRLLSDRFSAERPKGSFSTLEIQRTEQGDSAMYLCASSPAASNQPQHFGDGTRLSIL.

The gene calls are TRBV30 and TRBJ1-6; D gene ambiguous. V shed 2 bases and J shed 7 bases, with 9 bases lying between them. The CDR3 has 13 amino acids. Per the germline V gene, CDR1 is GTSNPN and CDR2 is SVGIG (reference sequence). The CDR3 loop is CAWSRLENSPLHF. The CDR3 nucleotides are TGTGCCTGGAGTCGCTTAGAGAATTCACCCCTCCACTTT.

This clone was seen only once. This chain links TRBV6-5 with TRBJ1-5; D is uncertain. V dropped 6 bases and J dropped 7 bases, with 7 bases sitting between them. From germline, CDR1 is MNHEY and CDR2 SVGAGI. This CDR3 is built from 11 residues. DNA of the CDR3: TGTGCCAGCAGGGGGAGCCAGCCCCAGCATTTT. Amino acids: CASRGSQPQHF.

The V and J genes are TRBV3-1 (or the pseudogene TRBV3-2) and TRBJ1-6; 7 bases agree with TRBD1. Germline V gene data show CDR1 as LGHDT and CDR2 as YNNKEL (reference sequence). Trimming took 4 bases from V and 7 from J; bases not matched to a gene: 7. There are 15 residues in the CDR3. CDR3 sequence: CASSPLGQKNSPLHF. CDR3 nucleotide sequence: TGTGCCAGCAGCCCCTTGGGACAGAAGAATTCACCCCTCCACTTT.

The J gene is TRBJ1-4, the V gene TRBV7-3; TRBD1 matches at 8 bases. Germline CDR1 and CDR2: SGHTA and FQGTGA. V lost 4 bases and J lost 4; bases outside the gene matches: 5. The CDR3 runs 15 residues. CDR3 nucleotides: TGTGCCAGCAGCTGTAGAGACAGGGGTAATGAAAAACTGTTTTTT. This codes for CASSCRDRGNEKLFF.

This chain connects TRBV6-4 to TRBJ2-7; 8 bases agree with TRBD1. The CDR3 contains 13 residues. J was trimmed by 4 bases and V by 9 bases; bases with no gene match: 8. Per the germline V gene, CDR1 is MRHNA and CDR2 is SNTAGT. DNA for the CDR3: TGTGCCAGGGGACAGGTAACACCTTACGAGCAGTACTTC. Protein product: CARGQVTPYEQYF.

The gene calls are TRBV3-1 (or the pseudogene TRBV3-2) and TRBJ1-1; D remains ambiguous. The CDR3 length is 15 residues. Germline V CDR1 and CDR2: LGHDT, YNNKEL (reference sequence). V was shortened by 1 base and J by 2 bases, with 11 bases between the two germline ends. The CDR3 region is CASSQGGGYNTEAFF. CDR3 in DNA: TGTGCCAGCAGCCAAGGGGGAGGTTATAACACTGAAGCTTTCTTT.

The CDR3 region is CASSSVRDPRGQETQYF. The CDR3 coding sequence is TGTGCCAGCAGTTCGGTTCGGGACCCCCGAGGGCAAGAGACCCAGTACTTC. This chain connects TRBV27 to TRBJ2-5; D may be TRBD1 or TRBD2 (5 bases each). There are 17 residues in the CDR3. Germline V lookup: CDR1 MNHEY, CDR2 SMNVEV (reference sequence). V lost 4 bases, J lost 2 bases, and 20 bases lay in between.